Listed below are T cell receptor beta chains from one sample, sequenced in a study of early T cells in non-severe SARS-CoV-2 infection. One entry per CDR3 protein, called by TCRdb with MiXCR from the 5' RACE reads. Of 85,000 to 100,000 distinct CDR3 sequences in the sample, roughly 9.6% are singletons; the top ten hold less than 5.5%. Sequenced here: whole blood, sampled at baseline. Receptors originate from an adult who was a healthcare worker with PCR-confirmed SARS-CoV-2 infection or an uninfected control (not recorded which). Both conserved end residues are part of each CDR3. A D gene is named only where the DNA matches it firmly. Expanded clones get a size class; other rows say once, few or many, or leave the size out.

clone_size	j_call	d_call	v_call	cdr3_aa	cdr3_nt
few	TRBJ2-5	.	TRBV27	CASSPPNQETQYF	TGTGCCAGCAGTCCCCCAAACCAAGAGACCCAGTACTTC
few	TRBJ1-1	.	TRBV3-1	CASSQMTGSKATEAFF	TGTGCCAGCAGCCAAATGACAGGTTCAAAGGCCACTGAAGCTTTCTTT
few	TRBJ2-4	.	TRBV7-2	CASSLEGGNIQYF	TGTGCCAGCAGCTTAGAAGGGGGAAACATTCAGTACTTC
few	TRBJ1-1	.	TRBV7-3	CASSLNPGMNTEAFF	TGTGCCAGCAGCTTAAATCCAGGCATGAACACTGAAGCTTTCTTT
.	TRBJ2-3	.	TRBV29-1	CSVVDTPAGTQYF	TGCAGCGTTGTGGACACCCCGGCGGGTACGCAGTATTTT
few	TRBJ1-6	.	TRBV6-5	CASSYAMGSNSPLHF	TGTGCCAGCAGTTATGCGATGGGATCTAATTCACCCCTCCACTTT
.	TRBJ1-4	TRBD1	TRBV5-1	CASSLGIGTGRNEKLFF	TGCGCCAGCAGCTTGGGCATAGGGACAGGGAGGAATGAAAAACTGTTTTTT
.	TRBJ1-4	TRBD1	TRBV19	CASNPPTGPKLFF	TGTGCCAGTAATCCTCCGACAGGGCCGAAACTGTTTTTT
many	TRBJ2-7	.	TRBV18	CASSLGEYEQYF	TGTGCCAGCTCCCTCGGGGAATACGAGCAGTACTTC
.	TRBJ2-7	.	TRBV24-1	CATSGGAQDEQYF	TGTGCCACCAGTGGGGGGGCGCAGGACGAGCAGTACTTC
.	TRBJ1-6	TRBD1	TRBV14	CASSLSLSGTGDNSPLHF	TGTGCCAGCAGCCTCAGTCTTTCCGGGACAGGGGATAATTCACCCCTCCACTTT
.	TRBJ2-7	.	TRBV20-1	CSARSPLAEVNEQYF	TGCAGTGCTAGGTCCCCCTTAGCGGAAGTAAATGAGCAGTACTTC
few	TRBJ2-3	.	TRBV29-1	CSVGPFTDTQYF	TGCAGCGTTGGGCCATTCACAGATACGCAGTATTTT
.	TRBJ2-1	TRBD2	TRBV4-3	CASSQGNSGRASYNEQFF	TGCGCCAGCAGCCAAGGAAATAGCGGGAGGGCCTCCTACAATGAGCAGTTCTTC
many	TRBJ2-1	TRBD2	TRBV7-8	CASSLELAGYNEQFF	TGTGCCAGCAGCTTAGAACTAGCGGGTTACAATGAGCAGTTCTTC
few	TRBJ2-4	.	TRBV10-1	CASSESRLAKNIQYF	TGCGCCAGCAGTGAGAGCAGACTAGCCAAAAACATTCAGTACTTC
many	TRBJ2-1	.	TRBV19	CASSGSLLYNEQFF	TGTGCCAGTAGTGGGTCCCTCCTGTACAATGAGCAGTTCTTC
.	TRBJ2-1	.	TRBV7-9	CASSPRVVPVGNEQFF	TGTGCCAGCAGCCCCCGGGTCGTCCCGGTTGGCAATGAGCAGTTCTTC
many	TRBJ2-5	.	TRBV15	CATSRVGSPANF	TGTGCCACCAGCAGAGTAGGCTCCCCCGCGAACTTC
.	TRBJ2-1	.	TRBV28	CASLGGLNEQFF	TGTGCCAGCCTGGGGGGTTTGAATGAGCAGTTCTTC